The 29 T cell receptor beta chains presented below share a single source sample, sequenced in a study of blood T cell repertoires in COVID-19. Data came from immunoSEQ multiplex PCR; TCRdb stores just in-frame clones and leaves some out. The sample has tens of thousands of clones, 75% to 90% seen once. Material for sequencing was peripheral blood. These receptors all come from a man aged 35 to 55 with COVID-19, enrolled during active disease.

As DNA, the CDR3 is TGTGCCAGCAGTTCTACCGCGACAGGGGTCTATGGCTACACCTTC. Protein: CASSSTATGVYGYTF. The rearrangement links TRBV28 to TRBJ1-2; TRBD1 agrees at 8 bases. CDR3 length equals 15 residues. CDR1 is MDHEN, CDR2 SYDVKM, per germline. V lost 4 bases to trimming and J lost 4 bases; unmatched junction nucleotides: 8.

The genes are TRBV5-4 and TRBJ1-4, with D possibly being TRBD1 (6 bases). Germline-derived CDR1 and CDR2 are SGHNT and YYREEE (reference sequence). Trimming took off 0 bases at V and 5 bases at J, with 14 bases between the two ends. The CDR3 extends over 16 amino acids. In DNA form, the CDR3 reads TGTGCCAGCAGCTTGGGTCCGAGGACAGAAAATGAAAAACTGTTTTTT. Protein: CASSLGPRTENEKLFF.

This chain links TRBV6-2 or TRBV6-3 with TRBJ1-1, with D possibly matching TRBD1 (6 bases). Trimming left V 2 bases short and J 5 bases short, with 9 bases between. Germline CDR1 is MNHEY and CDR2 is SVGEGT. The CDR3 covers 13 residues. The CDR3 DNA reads TGTGCCAGCAGTTACCAGGGGCGGACTGAAGCTTTCTTT. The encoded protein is CASSYQGRTEAFF.

The CDR3 region has the DNA TGTGCCAGCAGCCAGACAGGGCCCAAAGGGACCCAGTACTTC. Amino acid sequence: CASSQTGPKGTQYF. The chain combines TRBV6-6 with TRBJ2-5, with 7 bases that match TRBD1. V gave up 6 bases and J gave up 7 bases; unmatched junction bases: 11. The CDR3 contains 14 residues. Germline values: CDR1 MNHNY, CDR2 SVGAGI (reference sequence).

The CDR3 nucleotides read TGTGCCAGTAATCTACAGGGGGGTAATTCACCCCTCCACTTT. This sequence encodes CASNLQGGNSPLHF. The gene calls are TRBV19 and TRBJ1-6; 8 bases match TRBD1. V trimming: 7 bases; J trimming: 6 bases; junction bases outside the gene matches: 5. Germline V CDR1 and CDR2: LNHDA, SQIVND (reference sequence). This CDR3 has 14 amino acids.

The DNA for the CDR3 is TGCGCCAGCAGCTTGGGACAGGGGGCGGACACTGAAGCTTTCTTT. Its protein product is CASSLGQGADTEAFF. This chain links TRBV5-1 with TRBJ1-1, with TRBD1 matching 10 bases. The CDR3 is 15 amino acids. The germline gives CDR1 SGHRS, CDR2 YFSETQ. V was pared by 0 bases and J by 3 bases, with 2 bases of the junction left unmatched.

The CDR3 bases are TGTGCCTGGAGAATAGGAGGCCGGGACAGATCCTACGAGCAGTACTTC. Amino acids: CAWRIGGRDRSYEQYF. The chain links TRBV30 to TRBJ2-7; the match to TRBD1 covers 7 bases. V was pared by 3 bases and J by 1 base, with 12 bases of the junction left unmatched. The CDR3 sequence is 16 residues long. The V gene's germline CDR1 is GTSNPN and CDR2 SVGIG (reference sequence).

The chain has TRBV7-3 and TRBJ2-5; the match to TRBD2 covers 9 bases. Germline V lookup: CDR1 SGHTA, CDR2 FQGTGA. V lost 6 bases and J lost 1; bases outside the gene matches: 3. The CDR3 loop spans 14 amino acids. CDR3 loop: CASSLAGSQETQYF. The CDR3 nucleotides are TGTGCCAGCAGTCTAGCGGGGTCCCAAGAGACCCAGTACTTC.

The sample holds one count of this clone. The CDR3 is CASSPRTAGGYTEAFF. CDR3 DNA sequence: TGTGCCAGCTCACCAAGGACGGCAGGGGGCTACACTGAAGCTTTCTTT. The V gene is TRBV18, the J gene TRBJ1-1; TRBD1 agrees at 8 bases. V was clipped by 2 bases and J by 3 bases; unmatched bases: 8. Germline V lookup: CDR1 KGHSH, CDR2 LQKENI. CDR3 length: 16 amino acids.

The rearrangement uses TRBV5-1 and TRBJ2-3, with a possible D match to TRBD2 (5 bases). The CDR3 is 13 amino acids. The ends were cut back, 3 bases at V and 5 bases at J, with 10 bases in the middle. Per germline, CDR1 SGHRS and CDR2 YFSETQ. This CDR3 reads CASSSGGEDTQYF. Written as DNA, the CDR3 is TGCGCCAGCAGCTCTGGAGGAGAAGATACGCAGTATTTT.

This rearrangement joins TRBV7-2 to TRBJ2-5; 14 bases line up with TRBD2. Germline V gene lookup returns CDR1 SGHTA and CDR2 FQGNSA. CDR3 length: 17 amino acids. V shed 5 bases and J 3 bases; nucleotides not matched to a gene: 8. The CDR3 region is CASSPRLAGGLEETQYF. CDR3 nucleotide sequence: TGTGCCAGCAGCCCAAGACTAGCGGGGGGGTTAGAAGAGACCCAGTACTTC.

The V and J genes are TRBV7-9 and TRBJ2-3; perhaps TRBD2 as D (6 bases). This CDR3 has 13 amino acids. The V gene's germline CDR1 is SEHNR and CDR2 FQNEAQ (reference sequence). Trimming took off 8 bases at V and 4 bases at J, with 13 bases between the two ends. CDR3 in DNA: TGTGCCAGCGGGGAGACTAGTCCAGATACGCAGTATTTT. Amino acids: CASGETSPDTQYF.

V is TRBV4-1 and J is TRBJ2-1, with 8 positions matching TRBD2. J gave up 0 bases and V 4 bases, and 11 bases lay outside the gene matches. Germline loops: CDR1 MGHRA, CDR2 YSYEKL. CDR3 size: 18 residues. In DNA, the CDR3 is TGCGCCAGCAGCCTCTCCTCCGGGACTAGGGCCTCCTACAATGAGCAGTTCTTC. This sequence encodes CASSLSSGTRASYNEQFF.

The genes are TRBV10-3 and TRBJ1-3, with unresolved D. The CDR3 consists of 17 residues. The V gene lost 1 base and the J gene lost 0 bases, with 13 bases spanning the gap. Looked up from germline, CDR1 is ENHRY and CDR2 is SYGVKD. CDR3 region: CAISEYGSGNSGNTIYF. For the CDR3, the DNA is TGTGCCATCAGTGAGTACGGATCCGGGAACTCTGGAAACACCATATATTTT.

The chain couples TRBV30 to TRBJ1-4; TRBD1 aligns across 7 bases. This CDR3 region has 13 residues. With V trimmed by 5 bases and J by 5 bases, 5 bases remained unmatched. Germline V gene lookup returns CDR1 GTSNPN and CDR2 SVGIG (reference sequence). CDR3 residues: CAWSRGENEKLFF. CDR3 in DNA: TGTGCCTGGTCCAGGGGGGAGAATGAAAAACTGTTTTTT.

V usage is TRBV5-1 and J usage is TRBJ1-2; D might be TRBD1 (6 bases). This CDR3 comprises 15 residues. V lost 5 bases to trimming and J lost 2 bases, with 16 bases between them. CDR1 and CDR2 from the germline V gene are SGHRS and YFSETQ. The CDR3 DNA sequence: TGCGCCAGCAGGGACTCGGACAGCCCAAACTATGGCTACACCTTC. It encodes CASRDSDSPNYGYTF.

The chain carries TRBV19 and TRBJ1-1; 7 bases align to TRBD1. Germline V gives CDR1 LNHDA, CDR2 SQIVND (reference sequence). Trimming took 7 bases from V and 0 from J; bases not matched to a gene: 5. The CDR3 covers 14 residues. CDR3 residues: CASIGTDMNTEAFF. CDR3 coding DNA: TGTGCCAGTATCGGGACAGATATGAACACTGAAGCTTTCTTT. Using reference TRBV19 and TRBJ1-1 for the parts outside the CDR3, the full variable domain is DGGITQSPKYLFRKEGQNVTLSCEQNLNHDAMYWYRQDPGQGLRLIYYSQIVNDFQKGDIAEGYSVSREKKESFPLTVTSAQKNPTAFYLCASIGTDMNTEAFFGQGTRLTVV.

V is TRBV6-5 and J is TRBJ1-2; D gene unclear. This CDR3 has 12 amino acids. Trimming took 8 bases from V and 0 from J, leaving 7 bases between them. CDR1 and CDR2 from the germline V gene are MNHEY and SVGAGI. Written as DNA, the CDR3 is TGTGCCAGCTCCAATGCTAACTATGGCTACACCTTC. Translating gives CASSNANYGYTF.

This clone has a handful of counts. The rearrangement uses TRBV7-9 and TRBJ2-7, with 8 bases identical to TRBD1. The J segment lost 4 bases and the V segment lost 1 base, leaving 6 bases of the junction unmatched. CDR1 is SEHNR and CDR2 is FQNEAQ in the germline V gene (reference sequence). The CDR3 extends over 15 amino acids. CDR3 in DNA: TGTGCCAGCAGCTTAGTAACAGGGGGTAGGTACGAGCAGTACTTC. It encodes CASSLVTGGRYEQYF.

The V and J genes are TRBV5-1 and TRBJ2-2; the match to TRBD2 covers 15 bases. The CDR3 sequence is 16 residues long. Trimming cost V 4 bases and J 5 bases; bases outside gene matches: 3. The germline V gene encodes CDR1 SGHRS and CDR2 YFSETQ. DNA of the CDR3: TGCGCCAGCAGCCCGGGGACTAGCGGGGGGACCGGGGAGCTGTTTTTT. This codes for CASSPGTSGGTGELFF.

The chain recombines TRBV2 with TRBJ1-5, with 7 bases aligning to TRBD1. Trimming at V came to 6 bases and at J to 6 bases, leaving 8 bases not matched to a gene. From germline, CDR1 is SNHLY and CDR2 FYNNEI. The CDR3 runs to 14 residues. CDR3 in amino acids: CASRQAGGSQPQHF. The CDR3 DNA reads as TGTGCCAGCAGGCAGGCAGGGGGGAGTCAGCCCCAGCATTTT.

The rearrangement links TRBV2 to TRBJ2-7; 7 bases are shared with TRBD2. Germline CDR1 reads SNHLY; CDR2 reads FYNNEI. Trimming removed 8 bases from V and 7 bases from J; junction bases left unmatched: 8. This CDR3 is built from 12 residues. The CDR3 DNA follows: TGTGCCAGCCACTGGGGGGGAGGGGAGCAGTACTTC. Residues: CASHWGGGEQYF. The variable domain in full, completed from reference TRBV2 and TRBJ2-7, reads EPEVTQTPSHQVTQMGQEVILRCVPISNHLYFYWYRQILGQKVEFLVSFYNNEISEKSEIFDDQFSVERPDGSNFTLKIRSTKLEDSAMYFCASHWGGGEQYFGPGTRLTVT.

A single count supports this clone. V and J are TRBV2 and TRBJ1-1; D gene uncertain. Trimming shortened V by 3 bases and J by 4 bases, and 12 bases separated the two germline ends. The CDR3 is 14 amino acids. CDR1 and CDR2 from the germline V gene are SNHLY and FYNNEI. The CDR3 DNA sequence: TGTGCCAGCAGTGAGAGGGAAGTGGGCACTGAAGCTTTCTTT. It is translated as CASSEREVGTEAFF. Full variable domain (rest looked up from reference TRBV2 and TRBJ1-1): EPEVTQTPSHQVTQMGQEVILRCVPISNHLYFYWYRQILGQKVEFLVSFYNNEISEKSEIFDDQFSVERPDGSNFTLKIRSTKLEDSAMYFCASSEREVGTEAFFGQGTRLTVV.

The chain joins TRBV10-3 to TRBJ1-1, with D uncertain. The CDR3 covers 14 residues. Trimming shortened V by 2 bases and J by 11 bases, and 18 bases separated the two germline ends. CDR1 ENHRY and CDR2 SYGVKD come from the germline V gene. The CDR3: CAISEGAGGYQAFF. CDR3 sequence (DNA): TGTGCCATCAGTGAGGGAGCAGGAGGGTACCAGGCTTTCTTT.

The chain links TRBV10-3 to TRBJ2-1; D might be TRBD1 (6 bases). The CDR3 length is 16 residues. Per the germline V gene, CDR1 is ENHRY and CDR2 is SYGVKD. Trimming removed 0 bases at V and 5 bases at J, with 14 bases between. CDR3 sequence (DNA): TGTGCCATCAGTGAGTCTCTTGGCAGGGGAAACAATGAGCAGTTCTTC. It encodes CAISESLGRGNNEQFF.

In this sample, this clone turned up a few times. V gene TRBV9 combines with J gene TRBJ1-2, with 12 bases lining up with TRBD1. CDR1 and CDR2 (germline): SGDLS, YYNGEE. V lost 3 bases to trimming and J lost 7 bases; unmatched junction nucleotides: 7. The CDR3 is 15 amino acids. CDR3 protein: CASSGGGQGATGYTF. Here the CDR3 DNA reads TGTGCCAGCAGCGGAGGGGGACAGGGGGCGACTGGCTACACCTTC.

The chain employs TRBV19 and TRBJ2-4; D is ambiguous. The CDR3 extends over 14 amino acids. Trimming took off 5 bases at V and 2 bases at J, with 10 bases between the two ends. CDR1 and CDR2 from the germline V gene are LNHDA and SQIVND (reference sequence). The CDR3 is CASSPDMTKNIQYF. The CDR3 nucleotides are TGTGCCAGTAGTCCTGACATGACCAAAAACATTCAGTACTTC.

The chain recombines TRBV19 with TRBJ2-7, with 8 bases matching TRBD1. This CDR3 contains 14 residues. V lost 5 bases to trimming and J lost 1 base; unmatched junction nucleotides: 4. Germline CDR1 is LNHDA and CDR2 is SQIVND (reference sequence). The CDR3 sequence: CASSQTGDSYEQYF. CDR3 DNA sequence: TGTGCCAGTAGTCAGACAGGGGATTCCTACGAGCAGTACTTC.

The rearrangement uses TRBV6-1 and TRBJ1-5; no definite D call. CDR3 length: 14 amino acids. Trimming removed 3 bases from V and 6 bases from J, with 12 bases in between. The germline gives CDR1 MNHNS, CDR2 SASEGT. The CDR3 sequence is CASSEIVAGQPQHF. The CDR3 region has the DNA TGTGCCAGCAGTGAGATCGTAGCGGGTCAGCCCCAGCATTTT.